This T cell receptor (beta chain) derives from a study of cytomegalovirus exposure and HLA in healthy donors. Study conclusions and caveats: In an earlier analysis, in some 600 donors, most V segments appeared productive either ~87% or ~30% of the time.

The CDR3 loop spans 15 amino acids. V was clipped by 3 bases and J by 4 bases; unmatched bases: 5. Germline V gene sequence: CDR1 GTSNPN, CDR2 SVGIG (reference sequence). PCR primers comprised 60 Vbeta and 13 Jbeta primers. This table comes from immunoSEQ multiplex PCR, and its TCRdb copy is limited to in-frame clones, with some not included. The sample contains over 150,000 clones, around 74% of which appear only once. Worth noting for this clone: The antigen is undetermined.

The rearrangement links TRBV30 to TRBJ2-3; TRBD2 agrees at 12 bases. The origin of this receptor is a male donor in good health and CMV-seronegative. Source material: PBMCs. This CDR3 reads CAWRSTSGRSDTQYF. CDR3 DNA: TGTGCCTGGAGGTCGACTAGCGGGAGATCAGATACGCAGTATTTT.